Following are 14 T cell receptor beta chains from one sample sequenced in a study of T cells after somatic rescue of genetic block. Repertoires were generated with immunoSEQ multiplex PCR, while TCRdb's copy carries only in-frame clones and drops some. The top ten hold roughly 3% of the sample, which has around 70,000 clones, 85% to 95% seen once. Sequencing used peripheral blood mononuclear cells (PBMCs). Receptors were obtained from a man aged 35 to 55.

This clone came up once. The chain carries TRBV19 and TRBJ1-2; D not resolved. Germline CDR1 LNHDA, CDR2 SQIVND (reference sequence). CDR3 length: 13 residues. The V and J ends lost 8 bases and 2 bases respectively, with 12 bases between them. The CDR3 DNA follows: TGTGCCAGTGAACGCGGCGGGAACTATGGCTACACCTTC. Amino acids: CASERGGNYGYTF.

CDR3 DNA sequence: TGTGCCAGCAGCTTAAGGTCGGGACAGGGAAGTAATGAGCAGTTCTTC. Residues: CASSLRSGQGSNEQFF. The rearrangement links TRBV7-6 to TRBJ2-1; 9 nucleotides agree with TRBD1. This CDR3 has 16 residues. Looked up from germline, CDR1 is SGHVS and CDR2 is FNYEAQ. With V trimmed by 2 bases and J by 7 bases, 9 bases remained unmatched. The variable domain in full, with the rest retrieved from reference TRBV7-6 and TRBJ2-1, is GAGVSQSPRYKVTKRGQDVALRCDPISGHVSLYWYRQALGQGPEFLTYFNYEAQQDKSGLPNDRFSAERPEGSISTLTIQRTEQRDSAMYRCASSLRSGQGSNEQFFGPGTRLTVL.

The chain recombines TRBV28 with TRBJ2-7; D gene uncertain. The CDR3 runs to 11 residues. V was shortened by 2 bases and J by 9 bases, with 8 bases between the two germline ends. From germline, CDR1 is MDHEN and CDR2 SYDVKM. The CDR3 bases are TGTGCCAGCAGTTTAAGTCGTGGGCAGTACTTC. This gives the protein CASSLSRGQYF.

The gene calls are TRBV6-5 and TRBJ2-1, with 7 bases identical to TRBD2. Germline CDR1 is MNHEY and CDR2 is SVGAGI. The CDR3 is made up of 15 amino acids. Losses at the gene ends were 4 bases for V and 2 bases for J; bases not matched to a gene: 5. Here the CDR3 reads CASSLTSWAYNEQFF. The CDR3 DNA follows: TGTGCCAGCAGTTTGACTAGCTGGGCCTACAATGAGCAGTTCTTC.

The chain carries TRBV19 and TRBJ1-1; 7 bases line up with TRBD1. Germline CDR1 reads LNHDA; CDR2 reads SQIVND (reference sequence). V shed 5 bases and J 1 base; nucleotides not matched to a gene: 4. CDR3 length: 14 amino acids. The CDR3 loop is CASSLGTANTEAFF. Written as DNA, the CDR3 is TGTGCCAGTAGTTTAGGGACAGCGAACACTGAAGCTTTCTTT.

This CDR3 reads CASSQNRVGYEQYF. Written as DNA, the CDR3 is TGTGCCAGCAGTCAGAACAGGGTCGGCTACGAGCAGTACTTC. The chain joins TRBV6-5 to TRBJ2-7; D possibly corresponds to TRBD1 (6 bases). CDR3 length: 14 residues. In germline, CDR1 is MNHEY, CDR2 SVGAGI. V gave up 5 bases and J gave up 3 bases, with 14 bases separating them.

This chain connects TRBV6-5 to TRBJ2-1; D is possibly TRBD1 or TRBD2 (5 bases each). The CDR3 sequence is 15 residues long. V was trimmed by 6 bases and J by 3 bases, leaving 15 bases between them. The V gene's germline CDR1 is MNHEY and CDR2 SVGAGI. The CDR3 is CASSSGGAGYNEQFF. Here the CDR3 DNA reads TGTGCCAGCAGCTCCGGTGGGGCGGGCTACAATGAGCAGTTCTTC.

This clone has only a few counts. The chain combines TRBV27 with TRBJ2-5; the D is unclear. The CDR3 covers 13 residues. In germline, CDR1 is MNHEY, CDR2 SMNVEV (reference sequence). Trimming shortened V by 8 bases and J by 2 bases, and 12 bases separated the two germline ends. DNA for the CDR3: TGTGCCAGCGGCAGGCCCCCACAAGAGACCCAGTACTTC. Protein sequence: CASGRPPQETQYF.

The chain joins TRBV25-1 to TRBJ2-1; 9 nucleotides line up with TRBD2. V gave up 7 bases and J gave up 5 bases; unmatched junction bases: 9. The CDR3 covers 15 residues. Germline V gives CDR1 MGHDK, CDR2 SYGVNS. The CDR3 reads CASTEAGGFHNEQFF. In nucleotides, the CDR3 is TGTGCCAGCACAGAGGCGGGAGGGTTCCACAATGAGCAGTTCTTC. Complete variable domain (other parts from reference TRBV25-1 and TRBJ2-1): EADIYQTPRYLVIGTGKKITLECSQTMGHDKMYWYQQDPGMELHLIHYSYGVNSTEKGDLSSESTVSRIRTEHFPLTLESARPSHTSQYLCASTEAGGFHNEQFFGPGTRLTVL.

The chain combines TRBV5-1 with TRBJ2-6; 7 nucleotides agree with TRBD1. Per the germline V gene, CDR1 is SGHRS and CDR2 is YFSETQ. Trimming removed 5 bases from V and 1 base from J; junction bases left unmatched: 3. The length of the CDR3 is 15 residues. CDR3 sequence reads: CASRDRLSGANVLTF. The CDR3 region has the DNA TGCGCCAGCAGGGACAGGTTATCTGGGGCCAACGTCCTGACTTTC.

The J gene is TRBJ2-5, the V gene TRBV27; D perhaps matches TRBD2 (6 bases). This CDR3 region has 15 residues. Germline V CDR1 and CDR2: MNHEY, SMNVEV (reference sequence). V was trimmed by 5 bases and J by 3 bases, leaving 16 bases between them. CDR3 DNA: TGTGCCAGCAGTCCCTTTGGGACGGGGGAAGAGACCCAGTACTTC. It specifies CASSPFGTGEETQYF.

The CDR3 sequence is CASSLSGTSEAFF. The CDR3 bases are TGTGCCAGCAGTTTGTCGGGTACGTCTGAAGCTTTCTTT. The chain carries TRBV28 and TRBJ1-1, with D hard to call. The CDR3 totals 13 residues. Trimming stripped 3 bases from V and 6 bases from J, with 11 bases between. The germline CDR1 and CDR2 sequences are MDHEN and SYDVKM.

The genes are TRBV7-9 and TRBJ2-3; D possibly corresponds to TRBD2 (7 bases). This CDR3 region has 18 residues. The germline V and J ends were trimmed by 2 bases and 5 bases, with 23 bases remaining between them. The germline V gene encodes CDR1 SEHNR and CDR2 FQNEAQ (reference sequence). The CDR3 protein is CASSLMYGRGPAGDTQYF. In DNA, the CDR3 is TGTGCCAGCAGCTTAATGTATGGGCGGGGGCCAGCCGGAGATACGCAGTATTTT.

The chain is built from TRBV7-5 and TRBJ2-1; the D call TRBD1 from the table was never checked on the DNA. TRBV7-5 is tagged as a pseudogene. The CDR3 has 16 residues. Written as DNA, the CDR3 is TGTGCCAGAAGCTTACGATACAGGGGGCCCTACAATGAGCAGTTCTTC. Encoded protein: CARSLRYRGPYNEQFF.